Listed below are T cell receptor beta chains from one sample, sequenced in a study of T cells after yellow fever vaccination. TCRdb ran MiXCR on the 5' RACE reads and lists one entry per CDR3 protein. The table has hundreds of thousands of distinct CDR3 sequences, roughly a sixth seen once. The sample consisted of PBMCs, taken before the yellow fever booster vaccination. The receptors originated from a man aged 18 to 29 who received the YFV17D yellow fever vaccine. The CDR3 runs from the conserved cysteine through the conserved F or W. D genes are given only for firm matches. Expanded clones are given a class, and other clones once, few, many or no size at all.

d_gene	len	abundance	v_gene	j_gene	CDR3aa	CDR3nt
TRBD1	14	few	TRBV6-1	TRBJ1-5	CASSEPGQKTPQHF	TGTGCCAGCAGTGAACCGGGACAGAAGACGCCCCAGCATTTT
NA	15	NA	TRBV7-9	TRBJ1-2	CASSLADAPNYGYTF	TGTGCCAGCAGCTTAGCTGATGCCCCTAACTATGGCTACACCTTC
NA	12	many	TRBV10-3	TRBJ2-3	CATGALTDTQYF	TGTGCCACCGGGGCTCTCACAGATACGCAGTATTTT
NA	12	NA	TRBV29-1	TRBJ2-5	CSVGRPKDTQYF	TGCAGCGTTGGCCGGCCCAAAGACACCCAGTACTTC
TRBD2	15	once	TRBV5-4	TRBJ2-2	CASTTTSGGTGELFF	TGTGCCAGCACCACGACTAGCGGGGGAACCGGGGAGCTGTTTTTT
NA	14	NA	TRBV5-6	TRBJ2-5	CASSLWADQETQYF	TGTGCCAGCAGCTTGTGGGCAGACCAAGAGACCCAGTACTTC
TRBD2	16	few	TRBV10-1	TRBJ2-3	CASSDERGGLPDTQYF	TGCGCCAGCAGCGATGAGCGGGGGGGCCTTCCAGATACGCAGTATTTT
NA	14	few	TRBV5-1	TRBJ2-7	CASSPGPDGDEQYF	TGCGCCAGCAGCCCAGGACCGGACGGGGACGAGCAGTACTTC
NA	16	few	TRBV5-1	TRBJ1-1	CASSLVGGSLNTEAFF	TGCGCCAGCAGCTTGGTCGGGGGCTCTTTGAACACTGAAGCTTTCTTT
NA	17	few	TRBV5-5	TRBJ1-5	CASSFPQVQGIFQPQHF	TGTGCCAGCAGCTTTCCCCAAGTACAGGGAATTTTTCAGCCCCAGCATTTT
NA	15	few	TRBV12-3/TRBV12-4	TRBJ2-6	CASSLGQSGANVLTF	TGTGCCAGCAGTTTGGGGCAGTCTGGGGCCAACGTCCTGACTTTC
NA	17	few	TRBV7-2	TRBJ2-2	CASSLVLQLGNAGELFF	TGTGCCAGCAGCTTAGTTTTACAATTGGGGAACGCCGGGGAGCTGTTTTTT
TRBD2	14	NA	TRBV2	TRBJ2-7	CASSALAGSYEQYF	TGTGCCAGCAGTGCCTTAGCGGGGAGTTACGAGCAGTACTTC
TRBD1	18	few	TRBV7-6	TRBJ2-5	CASSLLVNPQGAQETQYF	TGTGCCAGCAGCTTACTGGTGAACCCACAGGGGGCGCAAGAGACCCAGTACTTC
NA	14	NA	TRBV5-1	TRBJ2-7	CASSSRELGYEQYF	TGCGCCAGCAGCTCCAGGGAACTCGGCTACGAGCAGTACTTC
NA	14	few	TRBV6-5	TRBJ1-6	CASTPGAGNSPLHF	TGTGCCAGCACTCCGGGAGCAGGGAATTCACCCCTCCACTTT
NA	14	NA	TRBV6-2/TRBV6-3	TRBJ2-1	CASSYLRLRNEQFF	TGTGCCAGCAGTTACTTGCGGCTAAGGAATGAGCAGTTCTTC
NA	13	NA	TRBV7-3	TRBJ2-2	CASSPALTGELFF	TGTGCCAGCAGCCCAGCGCTCACCGGGGAGCTGTTTTTT
NA	13	few	TRBV12-3/TRBV12-4	TRBJ2-7	CASSLNLVGEQYF	TGTGCCAGCAGTTTAAATCTTGTGGGGGAGCAGTACTTC
NA	15	many	TRBV3-1	TRBJ2-3	CASSQGNLETDTQYF	TGTGCCAGCAGCCAAGGAAATCTAGAGACGGATACGCAGTATTTT
NA	13	few	TRBV5-1	TRBJ1-2	CASSFGREYGYTF	TGCGCCAGCAGCTTCGGCAGGGAATATGGCTACACCTTC
TRBD2	17	few	TRBV4-3	TRBJ2-1	CASSQRRETSLLNEQFF	TGCGCCAGCAGCCAGCGACGTGAGACTAGCCTTCTCAATGAGCAGTTCTTC
TRBD1	15	few	TRBV7-9	TRBJ1-4	CASSLQGQINEKLFF	TGTGCCAGCAGCTTACAGGGACAGATTAATGAAAAACTGTTTTTT
NA	13	NA	TRBV9	TRBJ1-1	CASSVASDTEAFF	TGTGCCAGCAGCGTAGCTTCCGACACTGAAGCTTTCTTT
NA	15	NA	TRBV7-9	TRBJ1-1	CASRRFGTKDTEAFF	TGTGCCAGCCGCAGGTTCGGGACAAAGGACACTGAAGCTTTCTTT
TRBD2	14	NA	TRBV6-2/TRBV6-3	TRBJ2-4	CASGGGGFKNIQYF	TGTGCCAGCGGGGGGGGAGGCTTCAAAAACATTCAGTACTTC
NA	16	few	TRBV9	TRBJ2-4	CASSVEDREGGNIQYF	TGTGCCAGCAGCGTAGAAGACCGGGAAGGTGGAAACATTCAGTACTTC
NA	15	NA	TRBV29-1	TRBJ2-2	CSVGAGMLNTGELFF	TGCAGCGTTGGTGCAGGGATGTTGAACACCGGGGAGCTGTTTTTT
NA	14	few	TRBV27	TRBJ1-1	CASSWEGLGTEAFF	TGTGCCAGCAGTTGGGAGGGCTTGGGAACTGAAGCTTTCTTT
NA	11	few	TRBV25-1	TRBJ1-2	CASRPGVGYTF	TGTGCCAGCAGACCAGGGGTTGGCTACACCTTC
TRBD1	16	NA	TRBV4-3	TRBJ1-5	CASSQGTGNIGQPQHF	TGCGCCAGCAGCCAGGGGACAGGGAACATCGGTCAGCCCCAGCATTTT
TRBD1	16	NA	TRBV7-2	TRBJ1-3	CASSPNRDSLKNTIYF	TGTGCCAGCAGCCCGAATCGGGACAGCTTAAAAAACACCATATATTTT
NA	15	few	TRBV4-2	TRBJ1-5	CASSQYLGRDQPQHF	TGTGCCAGCAGCCAATACCTTGGGAGGGACCAGCCCCAGCATTTT
NA	12	NA	TRBV2	TRBJ2-6	CASTAGANVLTF	TGTGCCAGCACAGCTGGGGCCAACGTCCTGACTTTC
NA	13	many	TRBV6-5	TRBJ1-6	CASSQQENSPLHF	TGTGCCAGCAGTCAACAAGAGAATTCACCCCTCCACTTT
TRBD1	13	NA	TRBV7-9	TRBJ2-7	CASTETGAYEQYF	TGTGCCAGCACCGAGACAGGGGCCTACGAGCAGTACTTC
NA	15	NA	TRBV4-3	TRBJ1-2	CASSQDARKNYGYTF	TGCGCCAGCAGCCAAGATGCCAGGAAGAACTATGGCTACACCTTC
NA	13	few	TRBV4-1	TRBJ1-5	CASSQGPREPQHF	TGCGCCAGCAGCCAAGGCCCAAGGGAGCCCCAGCATTTT
TRBD2	14	few	TRBV5-1	TRBJ2-5	CASSTGLGEETQYF	TGCGCCAGCAGCACGGGACTAGGAGAAGAGACCCAGTACTTC
NA	13	NA	TRBV2	TRBJ1-4	CASREDSNEKLFF	TGTGCCAGCAGAGAAGACAGTAATGAAAAACTGTTTTTT
NA	13	many	TRBV20-1	TRBJ2-2	CSAIPDRLGELFF	TGCAGTGCTATCCCGGACCGCCTAGGGGAGCTGTTTTTT
NA	15	NA	TRBV9	TRBJ2-3	CASSVDGAYTDTQYF	TGTGCCAGCAGCGTAGACGGGGCCTACACAGATACGCAGTATTTT
TRBD1	13	few	TRBV15	TRBJ1-5	CATSAQGRQPQHF	TGTGCCACCAGCGCACAGGGGAGACAGCCCCAGCATTTT
NA	14	NA	TRBV7-8	TRBJ2-5	CASSLGRQGETQYF	TGTGCCAGCAGCTTAGGAAGGCAGGGGGAGACCCAGTACTTC
TRBD2	13	NA	TRBV5-4	TRBJ2-1	CASKLAGGDEQFF	TGTGCCAGCAAACTAGCGGGGGGAGATGAGCAGTTCTTC
NA	15	NA	TRBV5-1	TRBJ2-5	CASSLDRVVIETQYF	TGCGCCAGCAGCTTGGACAGGGTTGTTATTGAGACCCAGTACTTC
TRBD1	14	NA	TRBV12-3/TRBV12-4	TRBJ1-3	CASKMTGNGNTIYF	TGTGCCAGCAAGATGACAGGGAACGGAAACACCATATATTTT
NA	15	few	TRBV5-1	TRBJ2-1	CASSFDPLSRGEQFF	TGCGCCAGCAGCTTTGACCCACTCTCGAGGGGTGAGCAGTTCTTC